The TCR beta chain described here comes from a study of cytomegalovirus exposure and HLA in healthy donors. This CDR3 has 12 amino acids. Germline loops: CDR1 MDHEN, CDR2 SYDVKM. Trimming removed 6 bases at V and 13 bases at J, with 13 bases between. The PCR had 60 Vbeta and 13 Jbeta primers. Profiled with immunoSEQ multiplex PCR; TCRdb holds only in-frame clones, not every one. Here the sample spans around 150,000 clones, 80% being singletons. The clonotype was recovered from a male donor in good health and CMV-seronegative. The sequenced sample was PBMCs. V is TRBV28 and J is TRBJ1-6; possible D gene TRBD1, 6 bases. The CDR3 bases are TGTGCCAGCAGCTTAACAGGGAGCCCCCTCCACTTT. This gives the protein CASSLTGSPLHF.